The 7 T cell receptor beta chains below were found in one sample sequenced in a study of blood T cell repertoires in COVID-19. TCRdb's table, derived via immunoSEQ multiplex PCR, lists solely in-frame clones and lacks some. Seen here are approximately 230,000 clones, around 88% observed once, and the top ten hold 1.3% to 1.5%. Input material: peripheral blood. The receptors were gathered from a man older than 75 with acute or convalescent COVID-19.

In DNA, the CDR3 is TGTGCCAGCAGATACAGGGGGCTTGAGACCCAGTACTTC. Amino acids: CASRYRGLETQYF. The chain is built from TRBV12-3 or TRBV12-4 and TRBJ2-5; TRBD1 agrees at 9 bases. V gave up 6 bases and J gave up 5 bases; unmatched junction bases: 4. The CDR3 loop spans 13 amino acids.

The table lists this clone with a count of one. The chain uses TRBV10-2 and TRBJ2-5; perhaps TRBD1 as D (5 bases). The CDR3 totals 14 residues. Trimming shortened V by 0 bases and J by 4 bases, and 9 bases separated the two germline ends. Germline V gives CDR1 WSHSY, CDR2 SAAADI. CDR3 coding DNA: TGCGCCAGCAGTGAGTCTAGGGGCCCAGAGACCCAGTACTTC. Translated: CASSESRGPETQYF.

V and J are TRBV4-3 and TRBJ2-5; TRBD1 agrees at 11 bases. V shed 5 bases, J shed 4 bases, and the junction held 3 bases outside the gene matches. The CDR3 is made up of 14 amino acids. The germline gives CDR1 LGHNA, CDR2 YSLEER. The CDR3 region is CASSSGTGGETQYF. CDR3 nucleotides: TGCGCCAGCAGCTCCGGGACAGGGGGAGAGACCCAGTACTTC.

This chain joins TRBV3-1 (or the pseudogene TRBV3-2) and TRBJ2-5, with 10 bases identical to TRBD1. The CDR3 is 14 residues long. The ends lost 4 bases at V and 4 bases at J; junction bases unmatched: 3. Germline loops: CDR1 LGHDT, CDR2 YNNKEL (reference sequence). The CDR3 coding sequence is TGTGCCAGCAGCCCCCGGACAGGGGGAGAGACCCAGTACTTC. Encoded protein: CASSPRTGGETQYF.

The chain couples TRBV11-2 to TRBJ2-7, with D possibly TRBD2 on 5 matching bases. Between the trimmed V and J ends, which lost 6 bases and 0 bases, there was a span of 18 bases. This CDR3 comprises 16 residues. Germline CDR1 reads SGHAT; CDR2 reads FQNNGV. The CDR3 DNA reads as TGTGCCAGCAGGCCGGTGGCGGGCGCTGACTCCTACGAGCAGTACTTC. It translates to CASRPVAGADSYEQYF. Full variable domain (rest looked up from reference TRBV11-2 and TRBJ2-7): EAGVAQSPRYKIIEKRQSVAFWCNPISGHATLYWYQQILGQGPKLLIQFQNNGVVDDSQLPKDRFSAERLKGVDSTLKIQPAKLEDSAVYLCASRPVAGADSYEQYFGPGTRLTVT.

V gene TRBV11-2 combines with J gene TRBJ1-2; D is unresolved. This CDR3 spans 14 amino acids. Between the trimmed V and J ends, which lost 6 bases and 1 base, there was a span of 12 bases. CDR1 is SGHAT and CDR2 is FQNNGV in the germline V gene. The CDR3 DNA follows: TGTGCCAGCAGTCCAGACACCGATAACTATGGCTACACCTTC. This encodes CASSPDTDNYGYTF. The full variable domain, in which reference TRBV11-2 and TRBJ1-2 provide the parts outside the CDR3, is EAGVAQSPRYKIIEKRQSVAFWCNPISGHATLYWYQQILGQGPKLLIQFQNNGVVDDSQLPKDRFSAERLKGVDSTLKIQPAKLEDSAVYLCASSPDTDNYGYTFGSGTRLTVV.

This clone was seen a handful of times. The chain's CDR3 is CATSSLRGREQYF. The CDR3 DNA reads TGTGCCACCAGCAGTCTCCGAGGTAGAGAGCAGTACTTC. The chain carries TRBV15 and TRBJ2-7; D gene ambiguous. The germline CDR1 and CDR2 sequences are LNHNV and YYDKDF (reference sequence). V was clipped by 3 bases and J by 7 bases, with 13 bases between them. The CDR3 loop spans 13 amino acids.